These 5 T cell receptor beta chains share one sample of origin, sequenced in a study of T cells after yellow fever vaccination. Each CDR3 protein is one row after TCRdb ran MiXCR on the 5' RACE reads. The repertoire holds some 320,000 distinct CDR3 sequences, with 7.5% to 9% as singletons. The material sequenced was PBMCs, taken on the day of the first yellow fever vaccination. The receptors derive from a man between 18 and 35 years old who received the YFV17D yellow fever vaccine.

J is TRBJ2-4 and V is TRBV18; TRBD1 agrees at 7 bases. The CDR3 sequence is 16 residues long. The V segment lost 1 base and the J segment 1 base; nucleotides outside the gene matches: 4. Germline CDR1 reads KGHSH; CDR2 reads LQKENI. The CDR3 region is CASSPQGAVAKNIQYF. As DNA, the CDR3 is TGTGCCAGCTCACCACAGGGGGCGGTGGCCAAAAACATTCAGTACTTC.

The V and J genes are TRBV6-1 and TRBJ1-2, with a weak D call TRBD1 (6 bases). V gave up 7 bases and J gave up 5 bases, with 26 bases separating them. CDR1 MNHNS and CDR2 SASEGT come from the germline V gene. CDR3 size: 17 residues. CDR3 in DNA: TGTGCCAGCAAAAGACCGGGGGGGGCGCCCGGGTTGTATGGCTACACCTTC. It yields the protein CASKRPGGAPGLYGYTF.

Ten or more counts support this clonotype. The chain combines TRBV28 with TRBJ1-5; D call uncertain. The CDR3 spans 16 residues. V lost 8 bases and J lost 4, with 21 bases in between. CDR1 is MDHEN, CDR2 SYDVKM, per germline. The CDR3 loop reads CASLLSYRVFNQPQHF. The CDR3 nucleotides read TGTGCCAGCCTCCTTTCGTACCGGGTCTTTAATCAGCCCCAGCATTTT. Combining the CDR3 with reference TRBV28 and TRBJ1-5 gives the whole variable domain DVKVTQSSRYLVKRTGEKVFLECVQDMDHENMFWYRQDPGLGLRLIYFSYDVKMKEKGDIPEGYSVSREKKERFSLILESASTNQTSMYLCASLLSYRVFNQPQHFGDGTRLSIL.

The genes are TRBV6-2 or TRBV6-3 and TRBJ1-1, with TRBD1 matching over 9 bases. Germline V gene sequence: CDR1 MNHEY, CDR2 SVGEGT. This CDR3 has 14 amino acids. V was clipped by 4 bases and J by 10 bases; unmatched bases: 10. Here the CDR3 DNA reads TGTGCCAGCAGTTTCCCACCGGGACAGGGACGAGCTTTCTTT. Its protein product is CASSFPPGQGRAFF.

The J gene is TRBJ2-7, the V gene TRBV3-1; no reliable D call. This CDR3 spans 12 amino acids. The germline gives CDR1 LGHDT, CDR2 YNNKEL (reference sequence). V was shortened by 1 base and J by 6 bases, with 7 bases between the two germline ends. In DNA, the CDR3 is TGTGCCAGCAGCCAAGGAGGTCGCGAGCAGTACTTC. Its translation is CASSQGGREQYF.